This TCR beta chain stems from a study of human T cells and chemical hapten exposure. V lost 0 bases and J 8 bases, leaving 16 bases between the germline ends. The CDR3 runs 15 residues. Germline loops: CDR1 SNHLY, CDR2 FYNNEI. Time point denoted: patch test 1, 2 weeks after DPC sensitization. Documented treatment: therapeutic diphenylcyclopropenone sensitization with weekly scalp DPC. The library tagged each cDNA molecule with unique molecular identifiers. TCRdb independently ran MiXCR on the RACE reads; one entry per CDR3 protein. The sample holds roughly 380,000 distinct CDR3 sequences, 4.8% seen once.

The receptor was derived from a woman between 45 and 65 years old with alopecia areata. Some clones in this sample may be carry-over from other donors' samples. The J gene is TRBJ1-2, the V gene TRBV2; D gene ambiguous. Sample: whole blood, taken in connection with sensitization to the hapten diphenylcyclopropenone (DPC). CDR3 coding DNA: TGTGCCAGCAGTGAAGCGCTACCCCCTGGGGAAGGCTACACCTTC. Its protein product is CASSEALPPGEGYTF.